This TCR beta chain was captured by sequencing in a study of T cell changes during pregnancy in multiple sclerosis. Produced via immunoSEQ multiplex PCR; TCRdb's table is partial and in-frame only. Of about 84,000 clones in the sample, over 85% were seen once. CDR3 size: 15 residues. The V gene's germline CDR1 is MGHRA and CDR2 YSYEKL. The V end lost 0 bases, the J end lost 6 bases, and 12 bases lay between the germline ends. The clonotype was recovered from a female donor in good health, enrolled as a control in a pregnancy study. J is TRBJ1-5 and V is TRBV4-1; TRBD1 might be the D (6 bases). The sequencing used peripheral blood, collected in the second trimester of pregnancy. The CDR3 here is CASSQETGRSQPQHF. CDR3 bases: TGCGCCAGCAGCCAAGAAACAGGGAGATCTCAGCCCCAGCATTTT.